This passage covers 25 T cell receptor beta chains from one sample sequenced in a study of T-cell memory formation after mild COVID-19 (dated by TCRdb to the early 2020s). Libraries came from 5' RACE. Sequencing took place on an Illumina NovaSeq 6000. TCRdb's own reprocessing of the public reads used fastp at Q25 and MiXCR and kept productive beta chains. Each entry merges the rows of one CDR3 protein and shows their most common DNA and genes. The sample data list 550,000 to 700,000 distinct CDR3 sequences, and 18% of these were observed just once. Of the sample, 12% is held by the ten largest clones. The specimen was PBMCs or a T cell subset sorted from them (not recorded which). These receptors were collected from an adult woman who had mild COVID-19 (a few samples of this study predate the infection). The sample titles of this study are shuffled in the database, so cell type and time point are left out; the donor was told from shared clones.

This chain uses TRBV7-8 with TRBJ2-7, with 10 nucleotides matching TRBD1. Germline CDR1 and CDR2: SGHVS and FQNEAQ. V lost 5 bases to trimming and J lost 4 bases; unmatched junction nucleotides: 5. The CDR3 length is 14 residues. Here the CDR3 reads CASSTRTGGYEQYF. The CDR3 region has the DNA TGTGCCAGCAGCACGAGGACAGGGGGATACGAGCAGTACTTC.

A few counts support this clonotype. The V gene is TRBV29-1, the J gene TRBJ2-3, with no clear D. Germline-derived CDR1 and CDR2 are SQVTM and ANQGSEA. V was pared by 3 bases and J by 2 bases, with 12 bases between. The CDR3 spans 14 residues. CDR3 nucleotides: TGCAGCGTTGACGGCCTAGACCCCACAGATACGCAGTATTTT. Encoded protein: CSVDGLDPTDTQYF.

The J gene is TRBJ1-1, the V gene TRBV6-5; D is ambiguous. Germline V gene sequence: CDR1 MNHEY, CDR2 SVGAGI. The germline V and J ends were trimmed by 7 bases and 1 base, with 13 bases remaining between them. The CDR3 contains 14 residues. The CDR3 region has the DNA TGTGCCAGCAATTATGGTCGGAAGAACACTGAAGCTTTCTTT. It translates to CASNYGRKNTEAFF.

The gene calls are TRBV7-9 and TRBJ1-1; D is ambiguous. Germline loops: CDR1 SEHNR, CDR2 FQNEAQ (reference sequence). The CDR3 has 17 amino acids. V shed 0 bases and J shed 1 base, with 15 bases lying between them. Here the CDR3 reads CASSLAPLPRGNTEAFF. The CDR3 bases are TGTGCCAGCAGCTTAGCCCCTCTCCCCCGGGGGAACACTGAAGCTTTCTTT.

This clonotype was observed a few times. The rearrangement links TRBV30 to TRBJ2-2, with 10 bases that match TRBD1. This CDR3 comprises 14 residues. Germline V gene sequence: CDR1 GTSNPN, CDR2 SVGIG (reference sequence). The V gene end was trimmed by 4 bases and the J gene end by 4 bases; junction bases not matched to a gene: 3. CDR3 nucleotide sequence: TGTGCCTGGATTGGACAGGGGGGCACCGGGGAGCTGTTTTTT. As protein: CAWIGQGGTGELFF.

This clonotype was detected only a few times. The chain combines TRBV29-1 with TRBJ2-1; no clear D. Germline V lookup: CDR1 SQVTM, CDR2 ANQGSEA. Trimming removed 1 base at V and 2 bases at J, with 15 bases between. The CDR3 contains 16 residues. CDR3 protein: CSVEGAERDPYNEQFF. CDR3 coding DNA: TGCAGCGTTGAAGGGGCGGAGAGAGATCCCTACAATGAGCAGTTCTTC.

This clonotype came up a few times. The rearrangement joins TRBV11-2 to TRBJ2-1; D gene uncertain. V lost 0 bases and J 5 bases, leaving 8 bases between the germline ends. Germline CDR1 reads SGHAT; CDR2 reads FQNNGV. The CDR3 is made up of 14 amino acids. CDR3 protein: CASSLDLQHNEQFF. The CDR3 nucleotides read TGTGCCAGCAGCTTAGATCTCCAACACAATGAGCAGTTCTTC.

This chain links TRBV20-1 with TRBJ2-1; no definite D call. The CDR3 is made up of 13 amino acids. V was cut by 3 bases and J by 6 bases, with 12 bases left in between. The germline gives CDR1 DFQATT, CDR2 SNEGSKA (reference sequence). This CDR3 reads CSASNLKGNEQFF. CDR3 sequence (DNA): TGCAGTGCTAGTAACCTGAAGGGCAATGAGCAGTTCTTC.

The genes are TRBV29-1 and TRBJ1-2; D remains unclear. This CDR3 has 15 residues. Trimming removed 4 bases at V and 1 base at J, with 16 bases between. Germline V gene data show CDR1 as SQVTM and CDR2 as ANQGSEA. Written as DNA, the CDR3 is TGCAGCGTTGTCCCTGAAGTGGGTATTAACTATGGCTACACCTTC. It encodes CSVVPEVGINYGYTF.

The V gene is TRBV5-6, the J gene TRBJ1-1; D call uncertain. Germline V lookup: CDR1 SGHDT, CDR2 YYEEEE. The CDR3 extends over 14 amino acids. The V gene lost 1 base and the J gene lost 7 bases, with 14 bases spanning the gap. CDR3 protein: CASSLPPDLNEAFF. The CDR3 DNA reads TGTGCCAGCAGCTTGCCACCAGACTTGAATGAAGCTTTCTTT.

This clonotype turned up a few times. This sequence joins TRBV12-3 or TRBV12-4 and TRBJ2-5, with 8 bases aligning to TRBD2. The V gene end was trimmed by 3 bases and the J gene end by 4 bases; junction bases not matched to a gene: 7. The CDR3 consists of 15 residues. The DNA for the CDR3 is TGTGCCAGCAGTTTTCGGGGGGGGGCCGGAGAGACCCAGTACTTC. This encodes CASSFRGGAGETQYF.

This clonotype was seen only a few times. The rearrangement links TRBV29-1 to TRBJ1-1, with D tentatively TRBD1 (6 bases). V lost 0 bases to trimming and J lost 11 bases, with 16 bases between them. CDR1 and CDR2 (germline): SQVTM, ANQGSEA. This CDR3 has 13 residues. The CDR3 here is CSVEEGRGFQAFF. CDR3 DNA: TGCAGCGTTGAAGAGGGCAGGGGATTTCAGGCTTTCTTT.

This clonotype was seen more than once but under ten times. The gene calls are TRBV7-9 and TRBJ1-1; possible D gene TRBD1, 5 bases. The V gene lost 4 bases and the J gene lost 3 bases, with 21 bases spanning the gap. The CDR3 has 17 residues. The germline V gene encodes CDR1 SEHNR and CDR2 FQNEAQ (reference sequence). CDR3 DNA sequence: TGTGCCAGCAGCTCTAACTTTCTAGGGGAGGTGGACACTGAAGCTTTCTTT. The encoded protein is CASSSNFLGEVDTEAFF.

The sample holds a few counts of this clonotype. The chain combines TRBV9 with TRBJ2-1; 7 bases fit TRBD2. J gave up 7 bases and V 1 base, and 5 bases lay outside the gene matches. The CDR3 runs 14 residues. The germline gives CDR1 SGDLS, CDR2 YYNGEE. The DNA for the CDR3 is TGTGCCAGCAGCGTATGGGTGCGGGGGAATGAGCAGTTCTTC. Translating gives CASSVWVRGNEQFF.

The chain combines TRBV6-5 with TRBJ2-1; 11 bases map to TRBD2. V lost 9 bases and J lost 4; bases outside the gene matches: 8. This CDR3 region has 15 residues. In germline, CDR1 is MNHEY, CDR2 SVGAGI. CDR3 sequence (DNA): TGTGCCAGTACTAGCGGGGGCCCTTTATACAATGAGCAGTTCTTC. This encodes CASTSGGPLYNEQFF.

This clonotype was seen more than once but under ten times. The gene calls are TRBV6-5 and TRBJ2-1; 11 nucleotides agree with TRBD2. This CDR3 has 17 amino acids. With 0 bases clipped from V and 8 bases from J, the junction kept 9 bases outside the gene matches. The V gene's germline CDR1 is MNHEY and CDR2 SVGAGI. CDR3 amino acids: CASSYSLTLAGDYEQFF. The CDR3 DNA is TGTGCCAGCAGTTACTCGTTGACACTAGCGGGAGACTATGAGCAGTTCTTC.

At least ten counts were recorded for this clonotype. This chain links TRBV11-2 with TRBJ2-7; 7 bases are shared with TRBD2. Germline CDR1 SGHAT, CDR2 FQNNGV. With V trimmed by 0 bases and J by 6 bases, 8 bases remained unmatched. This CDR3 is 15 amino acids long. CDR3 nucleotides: TGTGCCAGCAGCTTAGAGTCGGCGGGGGTTTCCGAGCAGTACTTC. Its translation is CASSLESAGVSEQYF.

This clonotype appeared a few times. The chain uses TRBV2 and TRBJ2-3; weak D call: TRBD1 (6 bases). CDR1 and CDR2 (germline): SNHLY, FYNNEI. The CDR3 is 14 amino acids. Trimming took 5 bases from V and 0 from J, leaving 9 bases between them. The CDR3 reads CASSIGGSTDTQYF. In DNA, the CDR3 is TGTGCCAGCAGTATAGGGGGAAGCACAGATACGCAGTATTTT.

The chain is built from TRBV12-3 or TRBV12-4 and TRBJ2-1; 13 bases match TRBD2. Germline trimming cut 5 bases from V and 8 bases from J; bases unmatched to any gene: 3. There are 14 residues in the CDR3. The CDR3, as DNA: TGTGCCAGCAGTACTAGCGGGGGGGCCCATGAGCAGTTCTTC. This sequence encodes CASSTSGGAHEQFF.

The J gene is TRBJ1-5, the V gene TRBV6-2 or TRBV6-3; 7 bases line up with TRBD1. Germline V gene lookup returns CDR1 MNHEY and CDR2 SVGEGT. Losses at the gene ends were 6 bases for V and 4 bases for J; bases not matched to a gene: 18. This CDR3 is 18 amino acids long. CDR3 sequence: CASSLPWTGANYNQPQHF. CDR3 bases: TGTGCCAGCAGCCTCCCTTGGACAGGCGCGAATTATAATCAGCCCCAGCATTTT.

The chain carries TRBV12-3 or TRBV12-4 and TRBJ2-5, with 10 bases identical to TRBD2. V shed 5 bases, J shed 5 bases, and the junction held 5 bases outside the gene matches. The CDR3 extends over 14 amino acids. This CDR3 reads CASSLSGGAETQYF. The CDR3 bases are TGTGCCAGCAGTCTGAGCGGGGGGGCCGAGACCCAGTACTTC.

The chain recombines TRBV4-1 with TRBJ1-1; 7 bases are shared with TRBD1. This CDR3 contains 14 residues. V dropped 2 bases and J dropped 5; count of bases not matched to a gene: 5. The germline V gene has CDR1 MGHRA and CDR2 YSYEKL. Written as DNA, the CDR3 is TGCGCCAGCAGCCAACCGACAGGGTTTACTGAAGCTTTCTTT. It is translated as CASSQPTGFTEAFF.

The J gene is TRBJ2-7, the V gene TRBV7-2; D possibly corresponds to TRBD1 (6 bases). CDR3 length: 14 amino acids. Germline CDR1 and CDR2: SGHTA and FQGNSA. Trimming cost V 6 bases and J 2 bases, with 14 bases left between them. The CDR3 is CASSLQGRPYEQYF. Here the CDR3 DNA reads TGTGCCAGCAGTCTACAGGGACGTCCCTACGAGCAGTACTTC.

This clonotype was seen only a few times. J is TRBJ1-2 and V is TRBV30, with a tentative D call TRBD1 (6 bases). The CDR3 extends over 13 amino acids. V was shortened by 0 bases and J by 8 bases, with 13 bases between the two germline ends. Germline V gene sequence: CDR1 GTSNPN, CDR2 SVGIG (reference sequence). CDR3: CAWSVGGPGGYTF. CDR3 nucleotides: TGTGCCTGGAGTGTAGGGGGACCCGGAGGCTACACCTTC.

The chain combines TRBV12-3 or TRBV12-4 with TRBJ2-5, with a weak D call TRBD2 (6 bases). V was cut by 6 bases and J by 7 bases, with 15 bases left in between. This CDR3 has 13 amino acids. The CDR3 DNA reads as TGTGCCAGCAGCCCGGGGGTATTAGGGACCCAGTACTTC. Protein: CASSPGVLGTQYF.